What follows are 22 T cell receptor beta chains derived from one specimen sequenced in a study of spatial heterogeneity in lung cancer. TCRdb re-analysed the 5' RACE reads in MiXCR, keeping a single row per CDR3 protein. The sample yields 50,000 or so distinct CDR3 sequences, about 11% seen once. Described time point: sample taken at primary tumor resection. No cells were sorted before sequencing. The whole RNA sequenced was extracted from tumor, nontumor lung or frozen PBMC. The sequenced sample was PBMCs, obtained at surgery. The receptors were sampled from a female donor with early-stage non-small cell lung cancer.

The chain combines TRBV10-3 with TRBJ2-2, with 8 bases identical to TRBD2. Losses at the gene ends were 4 bases for V and 3 bases for J; bases not matched to a gene: 7. CDR1 is ENHRY, CDR2 SYGVKD, per germline. The CDR3 has 16 amino acids. CDR3 sequence reads: CAISVRTAGDTGELFF. CDR3 sequence (DNA): TGTGCCATCAGTGTCCGGACAGCGGGGGACACCGGGGAGCTGTTTTTT.

This clonotype was seen more than once but under ten times. This chain joins TRBV20-1 and TRBJ1-1; 10 nucleotides match TRBD1. The CDR3 has 11 amino acids. J lost 12 bases, V lost 6 bases, and 7 bases had no gene match. Per germline, CDR1 DFQATT and CDR2 SNEGSKA (reference sequence). The CDR3 region has the DNA TGCAGTGCAGATTGGACAGGGGGAACTTTCTTT. As protein: CSADWTGGTFF.

This chain links TRBV11-3 with TRBJ2-5; TRBD1 might be the D (5 bases). V lost 1 base and J 1 base, leaving 7 bases between the germline ends. Germline V gene sequence: CDR1 SGHNT, CDR2 YENEEA. CDR3 length equals 14 residues. The CDR3 DNA reads TGTGCCAGCAGCTTAGGGGGCAGCCAAGAGACCCAGTACTTC. Protein sequence: CASSLGGSQETQYF.

This clonotype was observed many times. The chain combines TRBV19 with TRBJ1-6; no clear D gene. V lost 5 bases and J 0 bases, leaving 14 bases between the germline ends. The CDR3 is 17 amino acids. The germline V gene encodes CDR1 LNHDA and CDR2 SQIVND (reference sequence). CDR3 sequence (DNA): TGTGCCAGTAGTCCGGAGGTTACCGACTCCTATAATTCACCCCTCCACTTT. It encodes CASSPEVTDSYNSPLHF.

This clonotype came up many times. The rearrangement joins TRBV12-3 or TRBV12-4 to TRBJ1-2; 7 bases align to TRBD1. CDR3 length: 16 residues. V lost 5 bases and J lost 4; bases outside the gene matches: 13. The CDR3 spells CASSNLQGNRVYGYTF. CDR3 nucleotides: TGTGCCAGCAGTAACTTACAGGGGAATCGGGTCTATGGCTACACCTTC.

The sample holds a few counts of this clonotype. The chain carries TRBV21-1 and TRBJ2-3. TRBV21-1 is assigned pseudogene status. The CDR3 covers 13 residues. The CDR3 loop is CASTVRGTDTQYF. CDR3 in DNA: TGTGCCAGTACAGTAAGGGGCACAGATACGCAGTATTTT.

This clonotype was seen ten or more times. The chain recombines TRBV25-1 with TRBJ1-1; a possible D gene is TRBD1 (6 bases). The germline V gene has CDR1 MGHDK and CDR2 SYGVNS. Trimming removed 1 base at V and 2 bases at J, with 20 bases between. This CDR3 has 18 residues. Here the CDR3 DNA reads TGTGCCAGCAGTGAATCCGGCAGGGGCGCAAGATCCAACACTGAAGCTTTCTTT. As protein: CASSESGRGARSNTEAFF.

This clonotype was detected a few times. This chain uses TRBV5-1 with TRBJ1-4; D gene unclear. The CDR3 extends over 14 amino acids. V lost 6 bases to trimming and J lost 0 bases, with 9 bases between them. Germline loops: CDR1 SGHRS, CDR2 YFSETQ. As DNA, the CDR3 is TGCGCCAGCAAGTCCCTTGCAACTAATGAAAAACTGTTTTTT. Its protein is CASKSLATNEKLFF.

This clonotype was seen many times. The chain couples TRBV12-3 or TRBV12-4 to TRBJ2-3; the D is unclear. Trimming took 3 bases from V and 5 from J, leaving 6 bases between them. The CDR3 has 12 amino acids. In DNA form, the CDR3 reads TGTGCCAGCAGTTTCCTGGGAGATACGCAGTATTTT. This translates into CASSFLGDTQYF.

A few counts support this clonotype. The CDR3: CATSDAARATTGELFF. CDR3 DNA: TGTGCCACCAGTGATGCCGCCAGGGCCACCACCGGGGAGCTGTTTTTT. V and J are TRBV24-1 and TRBJ2-2; D might be TRBD1 (5 bases). Germline loops: CDR1 KGHDR, CDR2 SFDVKD. V was pared by 3 bases and J by 4 bases, with 14 bases between. The CDR3 sequence is 16 residues long.

In nucleotides, the CDR3 is TGCGCCAGCAGCCAACTGGGGATCTCCTACAATGAGCAGTTCTTC. This translates into CASSQLGISYNEQFF. This chain joins TRBV4-1 and TRBJ2-1; no firm D call. CDR1 is MGHRA, CDR2 YSYEKL, per germline. CDR3 length: 15 residues. The ends were cut back, 2 bases at V and 0 bases at J, with 8 bases in the middle.

This clonotype has just a few counts. V usage is TRBV28 and J usage is TRBJ2-1; D unclear. Germline V gives CDR1 MDHEN, CDR2 SYDVKM. The CDR3 has 12 amino acids. Trimming took off 3 bases at V and 6 bases at J, with 6 bases between the two ends. CDR3 region: CASSFGVNEQFF. In DNA form, the CDR3 reads TGTGCCAGCAGTTTCGGAGTCAATGAGCAGTTCTTC.

The chain uses TRBV28 and TRBJ2-6; D ambiguous. CDR3 length: 18 residues. Trimming left V 7 bases short and J 2 bases short, with 21 bases between. Germline V gives CDR1 MDHEN, CDR2 SYDVKM. In DNA, the CDR3 is TGTGCCAGCATCCACTCCGGGTTCCCCGGCCCTGGGGCCAACGTCCTGACTTTC. Its translation: CASIHSGFPGPGANVLTF.

In this sample, this clonotype turned up a few times. The chain has TRBV10-3 and TRBJ1-4; D may be TRBD1 (6 bases). Per the germline V gene, CDR1 is ENHRY and CDR2 is SYGVKD. V lost 4 bases, J lost 2 bases, and 8 bases lay in between. The CDR3 sequence is 14 residues long. The CDR3 sequence is CAISVGATNEKLFF. In DNA form, the CDR3 reads TGTGCCATCAGTGTGGGGGCGACTAATGAAAAACTGTTTTTT.

This clonotype was detected many times. The V call is TRBV11-2, the J call TRBJ2-6, with D possibly matching TRBD2 (6 bases). Germline loops: CDR1 SGHAT, CDR2 FQNNGV. The ends were cut back, 5 bases at V and 1 base at J, with 9 bases in the middle. CDR3 length: 15 residues. In DNA, the CDR3 is TGTGCCAGCAGCCCAGGAGGGTCTGGGGCCAACGTCCTGACTTTC. Encoded protein: CASSPGGSGANVLTF.

This clonotype appeared many times. This chain links TRBV2 with TRBJ2-3; TRBD2 matches 10 bases. In germline, CDR1 is SNHLY, CDR2 FYNNEI. The CDR3 length is 14 residues. Germline trimming cut 10 bases from V and 4 bases from J; bases unmatched to any gene: 8. CDR3 loop: CATGGTSGADTQYF. CDR3 nucleotide sequence: TGTGCCACCGGAGGTACTAGCGGGGCAGATACGCAGTATTTT.

The chain combines TRBV28 with TRBJ2-7; TRBD1 agrees at 10 bases. This CDR3 is built from 15 residues. Germline values: CDR1 MDHEN, CDR2 SYDVKM. Trimming took 1 base from V and 6 from J; bases not matched to a gene: 6. Here the CDR3 DNA reads TGTGCCAGCAGTTTATTGGGACAGGGGATGGGCGAGCAGTACTTC. This translates into CASSLLGQGMGEQYF.

This clonotype was seen only a few times. This chain joins TRBV6-1 and TRBJ2-1; a weak D match, TRBD1 (6 bases). The CDR3 has 13 amino acids. The germline V and J ends were trimmed by 2 bases and 7 bases, with 9 bases remaining between them. Germline values: CDR1 MNHNS, CDR2 SASEGT. The CDR3 spells CASSERGWNEQFF. In nucleotides, the CDR3 is TGTGCCAGCAGTGAAAGGGGGTGGAATGAGCAGTTCTTC.

This clonotype has at least ten counts. The rearrangement joins TRBV28 to TRBJ2-7; a possible D gene is TRBD1 (6 bases). This CDR3 has 15 amino acids. V lost 6 bases, J lost 4 bases, and 19 bases lay in between. The germline V gene encodes CDR1 MDHEN and CDR2 SYDVKM. In nucleotides, the CDR3 is TGTGCCAGCAGCCCCCCGCACAGGGCCCCGTACGAGCAGTACTTC. Residues: CASSPPHRAPYEQYF.

This clonotype was seen a handful of times. This CDR3 reads CSASRIGTSTDTQYF. The CDR3 DNA is TGCAGTGCTAGCCGAATCGGGACTTCCACAGATACGCAGTATTTT. This chain connects TRBV20-1 to TRBJ2-3; D is perhaps TRBD2 (6 bases). The CDR3 extends over 15 amino acids. The V gene lost 3 bases and the J gene lost 2 bases, with 15 bases spanning the gap. Germline V lookup: CDR1 DFQATT, CDR2 SNEGSKA (reference sequence).

This clonotype was counted only a few times. The genes are TRBV3-1 and TRBJ1-1; TRBD1 matches at 7 bases. CDR1 is LGHDT and CDR2 is YNNKEL in the germline V gene (reference sequence). This CDR3 has 15 amino acids. Trimming at V came to 4 bases and at J to 1 base, leaving 6 bases not matched to a gene. The CDR3 nucleotides read TGTGCCAGCAGCCGGCTGACAGGGCCGAACACTGAAGCTTTCTTT. It translates to CASSRLTGPNTEAFF.

In this sample, this clonotype turned up a few times. V and J are TRBV20-1 and TRBJ1-5; D gene ambiguous. Germline V gene sequence: CDR1 DFQATT, CDR2 SNEGSKA (reference sequence). V was clipped by 5 bases and J by 5 bases, with 13 bases between them. This CDR3 region has 13 residues. The CDR3: CSAGGRFDQPQHF. For the CDR3, the DNA is TGCAGTGCTGGTGGACGGTTTGATCAGCCCCAGCATTTT.